The 11 T cell receptor beta chains presented below share a single source sample, sequenced in a study of response to subunit inactivated influenza vaccine. Using its own MiXCR run on the RT-PCR reads, TCRdb lists one record per CDR3 protein. The sample lists 150,000 to 200,000 distinct CDR3 sequences; roughly 10% were seen once. The material sequenced was non-naive T cells sorted from PBMCs, taken roughly 45 days after vaccination. The receptor set was obtained from a man in his fifties who received an inactivated influenza vaccine.

The chain carries TRBV28 and TRBJ2-7; no reliable D call. The CDR3 extends over 13 amino acids. Trimming pared 7 bases from V and 3 bases from J, leaving 13 bases between. From germline, CDR1 is MDHEN and CDR2 SYDVKM. In nucleotides, the CDR3 is TGTGCCAGCACCCGAGGTCGAGTCTACGAGCAGTACTTC. Protein: CASTRGRVYEQYF.

The chain uses TRBV11-2 and TRBJ2-5, with D tentatively TRBD2 (6 bases). Between the trimmed V and J ends, which lost 7 bases and 2 bases, there was a span of 11 bases. Germline V CDR1 and CDR2: SGHAT, FQNNGV. There are 13 residues in the CDR3. The CDR3 DNA sequence: TGTGCCAGCACCTTGGGGGGACAAGAGACCCAGTACTTC. Its protein product is CASTLGGQETQYF.

This clonotype has at least ten counts. The V call is TRBV2, the J call TRBJ1-5, with D uncertain. Germline assignment: CDR1 SNHLY and CDR2 FYNNEI. Trimming took 7 bases from V and 0 from J, leaving 10 bases between them. There are 14 residues in the CDR3. CDR3 in amino acids: CASTRWPSNQPQHF. DNA for the CDR3: TGTGCCAGCACCCGGTGGCCTAGCAATCAGCCCCAGCATTTT.

This clonotype has more than one count but fewer than ten. This chain links TRBV18 with TRBJ2-3; 7 nucleotides match TRBD1. V lost 6 bases to trimming and J lost 0 bases; unmatched junction nucleotides: 6. Germline-derived CDR1 and CDR2 are KGHSH and LQKENI. CDR3 length: 15 residues. The CDR3, as DNA: TGTGCCAGCTCGATAAGGGGACAGAGCACAGATACGCAGTATTTT. Its protein product is CASSIRGQSTDTQYF.

V usage is TRBV20-1 and J usage is TRBJ2-5; tentatively, D is TRBD1 or TRBD2 (7 bases each). Germline CDR1 is DFQATT and CDR2 is SNEGSKA (reference sequence). V lost 7 bases and J 5 bases, leaving 26 bases between the germline ends. The CDR3 extends over 16 amino acids. The DNA of the CDR3 is TGCAGTGTTAAGGGTCTGGAGGGGGCGGGGGTGGAGACCCAGTACTTC. Translating it yields CSVKGLEGAGVETQYF.

The J gene is TRBJ1-1, the V gene TRBV5-1; no reliable D call. This CDR3 region has 13 residues. Looked up from germline, CDR1 is SGHRS and CDR2 is YFSETQ. V lost 4 bases, J lost 5 bases, and 12 bases lay in between. As DNA, the CDR3 is TGCGCCAGCAGCCTAATACGGGAAACTGAAGCTTTCTTT. This sequence encodes CASSLIRETEAFF. The complete variable domain, with remaining parts taken from reference TRBV5-1 and TRBJ1-1, reads KAGVTQTPRYLIKTRGQQVTLSCSPISGHRSVSWYQQTPGQGLQFLFEYFSETQRNKGNFPGRFSGRQFSNSRSEMNVSTLELGDSALYLCASSLIRETEAFFGQGTRLTVV.

This clonotype was observed many times. V usage is TRBV4-1 and J usage is TRBJ2-1; D not resolved. Trimming shortened V by 1 base and J by 9 bases, and 16 bases separated the two germline ends. This CDR3 is built from 15 residues. Germline V gives CDR1 MGHRA, CDR2 YSYEKL. The CDR3 region has the DNA TGCGCCAGCAGCCAAGGAGCCCCTCCGATTCTTGAGCAGTTCTTC. Encoded protein: CASSQGAPPILEQFF.

The genes are TRBV28 and TRBJ2-1, with TRBD2 matching over 11 bases. This CDR3 is 17 amino acids long. Germline V gene data show CDR1 as MDHEN and CDR2 as SYDVKM. Unmatched junction bases numbered 8, after V lost 2 bases and J lost 5 bases. CDR3 amino acids: CASSLRSGLAGDNEQFF. The CDR3 region has the DNA TGTGCCAGCAGTTTAAGGTCCGGACTAGCGGGCGACAATGAGCAGTTCTTC.

The rearrangement uses TRBV20-1 and TRBJ2-1, with 8 bases fitting TRBD2. Losses at the gene ends were 3 bases for V and 8 bases for J; bases not matched to a gene: 9. This CDR3 contains 14 residues. Germline assignment: CDR1 DFQATT and CDR2 SNEGSKA (reference sequence). The CDR3 DNA reads TGCAGTGCTAGTCTACCGGGGGGGCGGGATGAGCAGTTCTTC. Protein sequence: CSASLPGGRDEQFF.

The chain is built from TRBV4-2 and TRBJ2-2; the D call may be TRBD1 or TRBD2 (6 bases each). V was cut by 3 bases and J by 6 bases, with 14 bases left in between. The germline V gene has CDR1 LGHNA and CDR2 YNFKEQ. This CDR3 is built from 15 residues. CDR3 coding DNA: TGTGCCAGCAGCCAGAGGGGGGACTTGTCCGGGGAGCTGTTTTTT. Protein: CASSQRGDLSGELFF.

Comment on this clonotype: Being one base from a much bigger clone, this may be a read error. This rearrangement joins TRBV12-3 or TRBV12-4 to TRBJ1-2; D gene unclear. This CDR3 has 14 amino acids. Trimming cost V 3 bases and J 3 bases, with 11 bases left between them. CDR3 nucleotides: TGTGCCAGCAGTTTGGGCTCAGCTGACTATGGCTACACCTTC. Translating it yields CASSLGSADYGYTF.